This T cell receptor beta chain was captured by sequencing in a study of blood T cell repertoires in COVID-19. Study details: From T cells, B-cell-depleted T cells, or PBMCs came the material, which was cDNA or gDNA.

This CDR3 is built from 11 residues. CDR1 is WSHSY, CDR2 SAAADI, per germline. The V end lost 7 bases, the J end lost 5 bases, and 8 bases lay between the germline ends. The method was immunoSEQ multiplex PCR; TCRdb's version includes in-frame clones alone and lacks a portion of them. Of under 250,000 clones in the sample, 83% were seen once. Living in under 30 US areas, the participants were between roughly 18 and 95 years of age. Sequencing was performed on PBMCs or T cells enriched from blood (not recorded which). The chain recombines TRBV10-2 with TRBJ1-2; no definite D call. This TCR derives from a woman in her forties or fifties who had been exposed to COVID-19. The CDR3 DNA follows: TGCGCCAGCACCCAGAAATATGGCTACACCTTC. It yields the protein CASTQKYGYTF.